What follows are 12 T cell receptor beta chains derived from one specimen sequenced in a study of regulatory T cells in long-lasting Graves disease. Time point meaning: persistent/refractory GD, antithyroid drugs over 5 years with positive TRAb. RNA extracted from PBMCs served as the sequencing template. Assembly of TCR beta libraries relied on iRepertoire HTBI primers together with Arm-PCR of CDR3 regions. TCRdb re-derived calls from the multiplex PCR reads in MiXCR, one entry per CDR3 protein. Found here are 400,000 or so distinct CDR3 sequences, 23% of them singletons; the top ten hold roughly a quarter. The sequenced sample was peripheral blood mononuclear cells (PBMCs), obtained when the disease was refractory, from a patient treated with antithyroid drugs. The receptors derive from a female donor with Graves disease.

Many counts were recorded for this clonotype. V gene TRBV3-1 combines with J gene TRBJ1-1; D is ambiguous. The CDR3 is 11 residues long. Trimming cost V 3 bases and J 6 bases, with 5 bases left between them. Germline CDR1 LGHDT, CDR2 YNNKEL (reference sequence). The CDR3 sequence is CASSHGAEAFF. The CDR3 nucleotides are TGTGCCAGCAGCCACGGAGCTGAAGCTTTCTTT.

The chain links TRBV5-1 to TRBJ2-5, with D perhaps matching TRBD1 (6 bases). CDR1 SGHRS and CDR2 YFSETQ come from the germline V gene. V gave up 4 bases and J gave up 5 bases, with 21 bases separating them. The CDR3 sequence is 16 residues long. Here the CDR3 DNA reads TGCGCCAGCAGCCCGACCCCAGGGGTTTTCCGGGAGACCCAGTACTTC. Its translation: CASSPTPGVFRETQYF.

This sequence joins TRBV7-2 and TRBJ2-4; D is perhaps TRBD1 (6 bases). V dropped 5 bases and J dropped 3 bases, with 11 bases sitting between them. Germline lookup yields CDR1 SGHTA and CDR2 FQGNSA. The CDR3 length is 14 residues. Here the CDR3 DNA reads TGTGCCAGCAGCCGAGTAGGGGGCAAAAACATTCAGTACTTC. Protein sequence: CASSRVGGKNIQYF. Based on the CDR3 plus reference TRBV7-2 and TRBJ2-4, the full variable domain is GAGVSQSPSNKVTEKGKDVELRCDPISGHTALYWYRQSLGQGLEFLIYFQGNSAPDKSGLPSDRFSAERTGGSVSTLTIQRTQQEDSAVYLCASSRVGGKNIQYFGAGTRLSVL.

This clonotype showed up just a few times. One end of the junction is discordant with germline, which a read error may explain. The rearrangement joins TRBV19 to TRBJ1-1; TRBD1 matches at 8 bases. CDR1 and CDR2 from the germline V gene are LNHDA and SQIVND (reference sequence). This CDR3 has 14 residues. The CDR3 region has the DNA TGTGCCAGTAGTAAGACAGGGGAGAACGCTGAAGCTTTCTTT. Its translation: CASSKTGENAEAFF.

The chain couples TRBV7-9 to TRBJ2-7, with D perhaps assigned TRBD1 or TRBD2 (6 bases each). Looked up from germline, CDR1 is SEHNR and CDR2 is FQNEAQ (reference sequence). V dropped 4 bases and J dropped 4 bases, with 14 bases sitting between them. CDR3 length equals 14 residues. The CDR3 coding sequence is TGTGCCAGCAGCTACGGGGGCGGAGAGTACGAGCAGTACTTC. Translation: CASSYGGGEYEQYF.

A few counts support this clonotype. The junction departs from the called germline gene at one end, perhaps through a read error. J is TRBJ2-7 and V is TRBV11-2; D is perhaps TRBD2 (6 bases). This CDR3 is 16 amino acids long. From germline, CDR1 is SGHAT and CDR2 FQNNGV. The CDR3, as DNA: TGTGCCAGCAGCTTAGCTCACTCGGGAGTCTCCTCCGAGCAGTACTTC. Its translation: CASSLAHSGVSSEQYF.

This clonotype was counted at least ten times. The chain uses TRBV2 and TRBJ1-4, with TRBD1 identical over 9 bases. V was clipped by 7 bases and J by 5 bases; unmatched bases: 8. This CDR3 is built from 15 residues. From germline, CDR1 is SNHLY and CDR2 FYNNEI. The CDR3 here is CASKAAGTGNEKLFF. CDR3 nucleotides: TGTGCCAGCAAGGCGGCCGGGACAGGGAATGAAAAACTGTTTTTT.

The table lists this clonotype with many counts. The chain carries TRBV7-2 and TRBJ1-5; D remains unclear. Germline V gene sequence: CDR1 SGHTA, CDR2 FQGNSA. CDR3 size: 13 residues. Trimming took off 1 base at V and 5 bases at J, with 6 bases between the two ends. CDR3 DNA sequence: TGTGCCAGCAGCTTAGGTATCGATCAGCCCCAGCATTTT. Translated: CASSLGIDQPQHF.

V gene TRBV18 combines with J gene TRBJ2-2; tentatively, D is TRBD1 (5 bases). The CDR3 has 17 residues. Germline V gives CDR1 KGHSH, CDR2 LQKENI. V lost 1 base and J 0 bases, leaving 12 bases between the germline ends. CDR3 sequence: CASSPRPTGTNTGELFF. The DNA of the CDR3 is TGTGCCAGCTCACCACGCCCCACAGGAACGAACACCGGGGAGCTGTTTTTT.

This clonotype came up many times. V gene TRBV29-1 combines with J gene TRBJ2-1, with D hard to call. Germline CDR1 SQVTM, CDR2 ANQGSEA. The CDR3 sequence is 13 residues long. Trimming shortened V by 5 bases and J by 1 base, and 9 bases separated the two germline ends. As DNA, the CDR3 is TGCAGCGTTAGAGTTACTTCCTACAATGAGCAGTTCTTC. It encodes CSVRVTSYNEQFF.

The J gene is TRBJ2-7, the V gene TRBV13, with a tentative D call TRBD2 (6 bases). The CDR3 covers 15 residues. Trimming took 5 bases from V and 0 from J, leaving 14 bases between them. Looked up from germline, CDR1 is PRHDT and CDR2 is FYEKMQ (reference sequence). CDR3 residues: CASSATRMGSYEQYF. CDR3 coding DNA: TGTGCCAGCAGCGCGACTAGGATGGGCTCCTACGAGCAGTACTTC.

This clonotype has only a few counts. This rearrangement joins TRBV9 to TRBJ1-2; D possibly corresponds to TRBD1 (5 bases). From germline, CDR1 is SGDLS and CDR2 YYNGEE. With 0 bases removed from V and 4 bases from J, the gap between germline ends came to 10 bases. The CDR3 consists of 14 residues. CDR3 amino acids: CASSVDTGTYGYTF. The CDR3 bases are TGTGCCAGCAGCGTAGATACCGGGACCTATGGCTACACCTTC.